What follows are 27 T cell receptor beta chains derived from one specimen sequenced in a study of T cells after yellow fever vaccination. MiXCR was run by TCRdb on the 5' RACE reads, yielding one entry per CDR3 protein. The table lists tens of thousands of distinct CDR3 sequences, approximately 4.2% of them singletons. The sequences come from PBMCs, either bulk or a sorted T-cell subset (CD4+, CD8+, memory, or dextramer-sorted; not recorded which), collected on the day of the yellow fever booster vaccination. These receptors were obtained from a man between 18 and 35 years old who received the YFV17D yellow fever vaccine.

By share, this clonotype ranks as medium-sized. The CDR3 DNA reads as TGTGCCAGCAGCTACTGGGCTTTACAAGAGACCCAGTACTTC. The encoded protein is CASSYWALQETQYF. The J gene is TRBJ2-5, the V gene TRBV7-9; no clear D. Trimming pared 4 bases from V and 2 bases from J, leaving 11 bases between. The CDR3 has 14 amino acids. Germline V lookup: CDR1 SEHNR, CDR2 FQNEAQ (reference sequence).

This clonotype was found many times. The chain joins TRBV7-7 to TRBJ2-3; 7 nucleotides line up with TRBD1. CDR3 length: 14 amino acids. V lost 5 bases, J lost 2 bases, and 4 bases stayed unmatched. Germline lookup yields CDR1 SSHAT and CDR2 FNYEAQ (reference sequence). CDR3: CASSQGQFTDTQYF. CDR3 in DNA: TGTGCCAGCAGCCAGGGACAGTTCACAGATACGCAGTATTTT.

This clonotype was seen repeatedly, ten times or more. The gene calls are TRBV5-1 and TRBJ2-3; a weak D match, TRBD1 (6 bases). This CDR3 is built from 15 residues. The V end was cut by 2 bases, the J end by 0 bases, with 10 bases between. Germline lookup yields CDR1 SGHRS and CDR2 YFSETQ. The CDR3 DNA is TGCGCCAGCAGCTTCCAGGGGCCTAGCACAGATACGCAGTATTTT. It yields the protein CASSFQGPSTDTQYF.

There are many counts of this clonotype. DNA for the CDR3: TGTGCCAGCAGCTTAGCGGGGTCGGCCCGGACAGCTTTCTTT. Amino acids: CASSLAGSARTAFF. The chain carries TRBV7-9 and TRBJ1-1; unclear D gene. Looked up from germline, CDR1 is SEHNR and CDR2 is FQNEAQ (reference sequence). The ends were cut back, 0 bases at V and 10 bases at J, with 15 bases in the middle. This CDR3 has 14 residues.

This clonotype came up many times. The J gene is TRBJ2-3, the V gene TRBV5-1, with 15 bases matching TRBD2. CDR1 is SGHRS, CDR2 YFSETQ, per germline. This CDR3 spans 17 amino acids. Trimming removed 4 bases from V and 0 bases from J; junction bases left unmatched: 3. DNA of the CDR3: TGCGCCAGCAGCGCGGGACTAGCGGGGGGTAGCACAGATACGCAGTATTTT. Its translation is CASSAGLAGGSTDTQYF.

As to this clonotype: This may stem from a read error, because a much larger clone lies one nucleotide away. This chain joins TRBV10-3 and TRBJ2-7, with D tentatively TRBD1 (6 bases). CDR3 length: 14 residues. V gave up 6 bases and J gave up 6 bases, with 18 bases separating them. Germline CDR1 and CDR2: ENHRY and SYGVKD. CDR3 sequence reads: CAIRKIQGASEQYF. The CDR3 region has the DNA TGTGCCATCAGAAAGATACAGGGAGCTAGCGAGCAGTACTTC.

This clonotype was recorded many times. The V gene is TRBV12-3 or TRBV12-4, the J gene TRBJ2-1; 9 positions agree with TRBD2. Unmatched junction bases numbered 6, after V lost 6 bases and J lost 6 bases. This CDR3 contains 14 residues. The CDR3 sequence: CASRGLAGLNEQFF. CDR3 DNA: TGTGCCAGCAGGGGGCTAGCGGGGCTCAATGAGCAGTTCTTC.

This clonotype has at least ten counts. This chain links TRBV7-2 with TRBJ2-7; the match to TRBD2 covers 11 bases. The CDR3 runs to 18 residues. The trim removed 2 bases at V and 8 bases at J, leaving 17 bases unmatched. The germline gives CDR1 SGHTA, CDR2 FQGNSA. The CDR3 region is CASSLTPGLAGVPGQQYF. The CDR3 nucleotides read TGTGCCAGCAGCTTAACGCCTGGACTAGCGGGCGTCCCAGGGCAGCAGTACTTC.

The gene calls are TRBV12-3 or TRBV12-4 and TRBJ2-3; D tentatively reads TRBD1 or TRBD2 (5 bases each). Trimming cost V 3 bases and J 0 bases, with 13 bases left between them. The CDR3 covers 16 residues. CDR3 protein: CASSLGVSGSTDTQYF. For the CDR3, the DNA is TGTGCCAGCAGTTTGGGGGTATCTGGGAGCACAGATACGCAGTATTTT.

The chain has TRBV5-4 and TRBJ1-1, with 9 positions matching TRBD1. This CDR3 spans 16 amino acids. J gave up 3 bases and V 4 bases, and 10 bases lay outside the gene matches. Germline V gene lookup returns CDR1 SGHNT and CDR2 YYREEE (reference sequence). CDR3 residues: CASSGTGGSRDTEAFF. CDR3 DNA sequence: TGTGCCAGCAGCGGCACAGGGGGCAGTAGGGACACTGAAGCTTTCTTT.

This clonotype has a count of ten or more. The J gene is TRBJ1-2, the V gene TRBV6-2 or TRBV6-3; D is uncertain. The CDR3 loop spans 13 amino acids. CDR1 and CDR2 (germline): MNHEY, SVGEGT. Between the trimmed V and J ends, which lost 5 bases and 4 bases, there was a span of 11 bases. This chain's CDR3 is CASSVTGIYGYTF. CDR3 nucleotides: TGTGCCAGCAGTGTGACGGGGATCTATGGCTACACCTTC.

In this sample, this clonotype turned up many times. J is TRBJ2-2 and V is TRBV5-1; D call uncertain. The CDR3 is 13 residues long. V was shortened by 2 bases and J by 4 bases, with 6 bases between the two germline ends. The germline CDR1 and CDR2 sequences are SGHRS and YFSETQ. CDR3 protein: CASSLTTTGELFF. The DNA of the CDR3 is TGCGCCAGCAGCTTAACGACCACCGGGGAGCTGTTTTTT.

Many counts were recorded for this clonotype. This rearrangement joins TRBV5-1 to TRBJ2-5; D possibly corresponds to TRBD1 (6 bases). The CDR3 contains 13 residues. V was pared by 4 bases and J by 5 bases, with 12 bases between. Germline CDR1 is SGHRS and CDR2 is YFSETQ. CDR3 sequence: CASSPGDWETQYF. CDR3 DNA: TGCGCCAGCAGCCCAGGGGATTGGGAGACCCAGTACTTC.

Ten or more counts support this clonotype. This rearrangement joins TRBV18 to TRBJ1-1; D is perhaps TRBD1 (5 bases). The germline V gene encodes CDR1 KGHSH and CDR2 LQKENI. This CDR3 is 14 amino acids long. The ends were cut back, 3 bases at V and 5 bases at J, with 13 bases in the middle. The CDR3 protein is CASSPSRGGTEAFF. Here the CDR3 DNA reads TGTGCCAGCTCACCTTCTAGGGGCGGGACTGAAGCTTTCTTT. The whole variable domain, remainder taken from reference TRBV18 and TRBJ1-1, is NAGVMQNPRHLVRRRGQEARLRCSPMKGHSHVYWYRQLPEEGLKFMVYLQKENIIDESGMPKERFSAEFPKEGPSILRIQQVVRGDSAAYFCASSPSRGGTEAFFGQGTRLTVV.

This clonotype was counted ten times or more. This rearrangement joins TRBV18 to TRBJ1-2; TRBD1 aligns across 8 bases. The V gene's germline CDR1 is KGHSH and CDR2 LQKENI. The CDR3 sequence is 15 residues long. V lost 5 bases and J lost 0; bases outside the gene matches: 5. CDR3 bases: TGTGCCAGCTCAATCGGACAGGGAGCTAACTATGGCTACACCTTC. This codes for CASSIGQGANYGYTF.

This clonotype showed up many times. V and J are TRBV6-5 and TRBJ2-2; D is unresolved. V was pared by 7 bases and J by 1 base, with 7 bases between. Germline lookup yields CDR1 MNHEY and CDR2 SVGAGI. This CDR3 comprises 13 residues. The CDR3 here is CASKHQNTGELFF. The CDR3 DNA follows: TGTGCCAGCAAACACCAGAACACCGGGGAGCTGTTTTTT.

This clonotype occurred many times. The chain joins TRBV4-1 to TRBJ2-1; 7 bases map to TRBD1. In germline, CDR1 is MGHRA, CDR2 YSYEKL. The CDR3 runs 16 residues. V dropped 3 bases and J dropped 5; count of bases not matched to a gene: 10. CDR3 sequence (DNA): TGCGCCAGCAGCCATGCTCCCCGGGACAGTCACAATGAGCAGTTCTTC. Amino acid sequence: CASSHAPRDSHNEQFF.

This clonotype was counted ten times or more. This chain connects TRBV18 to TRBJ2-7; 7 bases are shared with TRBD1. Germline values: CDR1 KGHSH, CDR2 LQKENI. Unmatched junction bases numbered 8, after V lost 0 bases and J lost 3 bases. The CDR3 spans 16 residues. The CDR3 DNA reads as TGTGCCAGCTCACCACCGGGTACAGGGGTCCTCTACGAGCAGTACTTC. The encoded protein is CASSPPGTGVLYEQYF.

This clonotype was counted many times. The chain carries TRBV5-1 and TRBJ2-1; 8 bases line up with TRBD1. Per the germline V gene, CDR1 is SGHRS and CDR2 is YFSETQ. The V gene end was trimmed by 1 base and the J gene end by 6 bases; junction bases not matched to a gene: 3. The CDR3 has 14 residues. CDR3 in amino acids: CASSLSGQGNEQFF. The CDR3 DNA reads TGCGCCAGCAGCTTGTCCGGACAGGGCAATGAGCAGTTCTTC. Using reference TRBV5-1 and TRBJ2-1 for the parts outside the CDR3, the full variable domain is KAGVTQTPRYLIKTRGQQVTLSCSPISGHRSVSWYQQTPGQGLQFLFEYFSETQRNKGNFPGRFSGRQFSNSRSEMNVSTLELGDSALYLCASSLSGQGNEQFFGPGTRLTVL.

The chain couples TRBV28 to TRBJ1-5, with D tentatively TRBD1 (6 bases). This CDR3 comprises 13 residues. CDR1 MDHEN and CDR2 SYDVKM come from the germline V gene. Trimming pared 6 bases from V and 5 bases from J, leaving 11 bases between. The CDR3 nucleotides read TGTGCCAGCAGCACTCAGGGGTATCAGCCCCAGCATTTT. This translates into CASSTQGYQPQHF.

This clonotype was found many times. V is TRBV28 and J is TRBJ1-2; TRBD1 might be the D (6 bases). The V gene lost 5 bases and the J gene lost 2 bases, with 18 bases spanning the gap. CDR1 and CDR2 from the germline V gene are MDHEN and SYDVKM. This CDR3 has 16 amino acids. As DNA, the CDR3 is TGTGCCAGCAGTACTATAATTTGGGACAAGAACTATGGCTACACCTTC. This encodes CASSTIIWDKNYGYTF.

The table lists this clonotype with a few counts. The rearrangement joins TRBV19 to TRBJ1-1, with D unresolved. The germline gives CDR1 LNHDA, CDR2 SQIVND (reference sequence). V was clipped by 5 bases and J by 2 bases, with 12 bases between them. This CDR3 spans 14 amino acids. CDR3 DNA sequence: TGTGCCAGTAGTTCGGCCAGGAGCAACACTGAAGCTTTCTTT. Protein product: CASSSARSNTEAFF.

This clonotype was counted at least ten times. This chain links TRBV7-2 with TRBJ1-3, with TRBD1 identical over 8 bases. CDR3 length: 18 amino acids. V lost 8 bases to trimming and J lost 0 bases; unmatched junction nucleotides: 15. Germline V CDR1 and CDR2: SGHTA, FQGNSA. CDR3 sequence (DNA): TGTGCCAGCGTTGTGAGCTGGGACAGGACTTCCTCTGGAAACACCATATATTTT. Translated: CASVVSWDRTSSGNTIYF.

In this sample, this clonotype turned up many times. The CDR3 loop is CASSLRTGVTDTQYF. The CDR3 nucleotides are TGCGCCAGCAGCCTAAGGACAGGAGTCACAGATACGCAGTATTTT. The gene calls are TRBV5-1 and TRBJ2-3; 7 bases are a match to TRBD1. Germline V gene sequence: CDR1 SGHRS, CDR2 YFSETQ. Trimming removed 4 bases from V and 2 bases from J; junction bases left unmatched: 7. The CDR3 totals 15 residues.

The CDR3 loop reads CASSQAPTNEKLFF. In nucleotides, the CDR3 is TGCGCCAGCAGTCAGGCCCCAACTAATGAAAAACTGTTTTTT. The chain recombines TRBV5-1 with TRBJ1-4; no firm D call. This CDR3 is built from 14 residues. Germline CDR1 and CDR2: SGHRS and YFSETQ. Trimming removed 5 bases from V and 0 bases from J, with 8 bases in between.

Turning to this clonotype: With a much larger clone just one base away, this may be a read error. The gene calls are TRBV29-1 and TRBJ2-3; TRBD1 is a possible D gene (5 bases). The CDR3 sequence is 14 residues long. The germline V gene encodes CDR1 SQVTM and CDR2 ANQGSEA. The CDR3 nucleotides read TGCAGCGTTGACGCTCGACAGTACACAGGTACGCAGTATTTT. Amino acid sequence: CSVDARQYTGTQYF.

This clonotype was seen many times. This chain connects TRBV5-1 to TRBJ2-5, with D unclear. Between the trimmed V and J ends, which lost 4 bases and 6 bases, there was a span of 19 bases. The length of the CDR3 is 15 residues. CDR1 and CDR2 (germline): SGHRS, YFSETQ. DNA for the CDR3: TGCGCCAGCAGCCTTACGGACGGATTCGCCCAGACCCAGTACTTC. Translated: CASSLTDGFAQTQYF.